This TCR beta chain is from a study of blood T cell repertoires in COVID-19. Study-level information: PBMCs, B-cell-depleted T cells, or T cells provided the cDNA or gDNA that made up the material.

Authors' methods: Counts of nucleated cells, estimated from reference gene primer amplification, were obtained. Assay used: immunoSEQ multiplex PCR; TCRdb lists only in-frame clones, some missing. Clone size and V and J calls were adopted from that table, with D and trimming inferred from the DNA. The data show over 85,000 clones, around 72% seen once. J gave up 4 bases and V 2 bases, and 1 base lay outside the gene matches. CDR1 is SGHRS, CDR2 YFSETQ, per germline. CDR3 size: 15 residues. The chain employs TRBV5-1 and TRBJ2-1, with 12 nucleotides matching TRBD2. Material for sequencing was peripheral blood. The TCR sequence derives from a man in his sixties or seventies with acute or convalescent COVID-19. Written as DNA, the CDR3 is TGCGCCAGCAGCTTCGGGACTAGCGGGTACAATGAGCAGTTCTTC. Translating gives CASSFGTSGYNEQFF.